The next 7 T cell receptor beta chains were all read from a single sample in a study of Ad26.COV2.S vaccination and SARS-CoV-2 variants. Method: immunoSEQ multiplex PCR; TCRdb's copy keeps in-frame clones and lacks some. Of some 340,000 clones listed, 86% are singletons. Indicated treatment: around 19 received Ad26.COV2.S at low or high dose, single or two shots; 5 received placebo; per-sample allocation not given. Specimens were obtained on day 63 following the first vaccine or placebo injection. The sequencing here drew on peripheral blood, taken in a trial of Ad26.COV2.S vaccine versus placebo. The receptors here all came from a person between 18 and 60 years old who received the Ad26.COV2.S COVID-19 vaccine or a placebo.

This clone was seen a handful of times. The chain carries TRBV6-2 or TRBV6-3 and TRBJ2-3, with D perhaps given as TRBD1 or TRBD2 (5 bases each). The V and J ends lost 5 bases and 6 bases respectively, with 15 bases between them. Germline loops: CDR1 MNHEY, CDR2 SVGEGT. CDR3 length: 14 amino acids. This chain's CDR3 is CASSAGWWGDTQYF. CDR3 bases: TGTGCCAGCAGTGCCGGATGGTGGGGGGATACGCAGTATTTT.

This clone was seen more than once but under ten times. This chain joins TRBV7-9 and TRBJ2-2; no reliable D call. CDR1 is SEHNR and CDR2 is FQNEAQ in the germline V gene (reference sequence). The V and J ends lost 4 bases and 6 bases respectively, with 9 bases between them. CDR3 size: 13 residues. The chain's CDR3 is CASSSSRAGELFF. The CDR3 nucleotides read TGTGCCAGCAGCTCGTCCAGAGCCGGGGAGCTGTTTTTT.

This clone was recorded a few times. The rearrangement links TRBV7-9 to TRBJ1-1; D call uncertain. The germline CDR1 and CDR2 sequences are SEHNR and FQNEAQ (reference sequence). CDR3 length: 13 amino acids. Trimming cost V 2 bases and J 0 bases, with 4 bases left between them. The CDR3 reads CASSLYVNTEAFF. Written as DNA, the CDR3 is TGTGCCAGCAGCTTATATGTGAACACTGAAGCTTTCTTT.

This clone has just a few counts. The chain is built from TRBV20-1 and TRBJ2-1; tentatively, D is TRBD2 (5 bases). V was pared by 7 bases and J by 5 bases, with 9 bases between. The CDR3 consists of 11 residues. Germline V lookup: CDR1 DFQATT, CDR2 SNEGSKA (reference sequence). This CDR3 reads CSGLRNNEQFF. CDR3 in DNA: TGCAGTGGACTAAGAAACAATGAGCAGTTCTTC.

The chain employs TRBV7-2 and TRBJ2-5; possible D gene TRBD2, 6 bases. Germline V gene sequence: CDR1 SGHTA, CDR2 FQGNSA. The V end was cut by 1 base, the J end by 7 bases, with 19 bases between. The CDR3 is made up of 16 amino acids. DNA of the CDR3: TGTGCCAGCAGCTTAGGCCGTGGGGCGGGGCGAGGGACCCAGTACTTC. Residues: CASSLGRGAGRGTQYF.

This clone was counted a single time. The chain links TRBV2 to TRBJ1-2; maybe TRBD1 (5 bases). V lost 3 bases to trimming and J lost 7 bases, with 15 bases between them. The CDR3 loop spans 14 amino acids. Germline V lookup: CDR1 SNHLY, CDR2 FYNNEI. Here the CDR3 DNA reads TGTGCCAGCAGTGATACAGGAACGGTCCGTGGCTACACCTTC. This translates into CASSDTGTVRGYTF.

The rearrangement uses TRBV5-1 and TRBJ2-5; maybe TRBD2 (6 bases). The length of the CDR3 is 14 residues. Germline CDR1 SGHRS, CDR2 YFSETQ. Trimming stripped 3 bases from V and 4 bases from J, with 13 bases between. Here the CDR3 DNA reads TGCGCCAGCAGCTCCAGCGGGTCAGGAGAGACCCAGTACTTC. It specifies CASSSSGSGETQYF.